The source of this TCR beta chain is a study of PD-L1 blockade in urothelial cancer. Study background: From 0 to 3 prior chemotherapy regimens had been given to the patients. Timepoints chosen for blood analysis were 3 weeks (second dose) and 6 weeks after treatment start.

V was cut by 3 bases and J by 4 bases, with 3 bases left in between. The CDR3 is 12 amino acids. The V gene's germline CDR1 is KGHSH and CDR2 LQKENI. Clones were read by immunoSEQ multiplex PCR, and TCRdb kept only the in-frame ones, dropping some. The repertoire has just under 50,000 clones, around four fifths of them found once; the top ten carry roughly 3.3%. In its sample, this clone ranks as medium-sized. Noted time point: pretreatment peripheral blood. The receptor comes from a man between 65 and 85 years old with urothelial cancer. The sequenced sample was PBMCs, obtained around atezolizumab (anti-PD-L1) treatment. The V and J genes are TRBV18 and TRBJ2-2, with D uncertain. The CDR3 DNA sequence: TGTGCCAGCTCACCCAGCACCGGGGAGCTGTTTTTT. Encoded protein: CASSPSTGELFF.